The T cell receptor (beta chain) described here comes from a study of Graves' ophthalmopathy and Graves' hyperthyroidism. Overall study results and limits: A majority of expanded thyroid clonotypes exceeding 0.001 frequency were likewise present in blood. It was with 70.59% sensitivity and 72% to 75% specificity that the model predicted ophthalmopathy progression.

The CDR3 loop spans 13 amino acids. Germline CDR1 is SGDLS and CDR2 is YYNGEE. V lost 3 bases and J lost 4, with 8 bases in between. This clonotype was counted only a few times. What it binds is unknown. Moderate-to-severe activity, CAS ≥3, NOSPECS ≥4 and a duration under 3 months were seen in donors with ophthalmopathy. Scientists amplified the TCR beta CDR3 regions from RNA transcripts. HTBI primers served in a first-round RT-PCR, which a second-round multiplex PCR followed. TCRdb passed the multiplex PCR reads through MiXCR, listing each CDR3 protein once. The sample consists of 340,000 or so distinct CDR3 sequences, about a sixth of them appearing once.

The source of this sequence is an adult man with Graves' ophthalmopathy. The genes are TRBV9 and TRBJ2-1; D may be TRBD1 (6 bases). What was sequenced was peripheral blood. Written as DNA, the CDR3 is TGTGCCAGCAGCGGCGACAGGTACAATGAGCAGTTCTTC. It encodes CASSGDRYNEQFF. The full variable domain, rest sourced from reference TRBV9 and TRBJ2-1, is DSGVTQTPKHLITATGQRVTLRCSPRSGDLSVYWYQQSLDQGLQFLIQYYNGEERAKGNILERFSAQQFPDLHSELNLSSLELGDSALYFCASSGDRYNEQFFGPGTRLTVL.